This TCR beta chain was sequenced during a study of cytomegalovirus exposure and HLA in healthy donors. Study overall: Previous work identified roughly 110 million unique TCR beta sequences from 150 million to 200 million T cells.

This clone was recorded a few times. The primer mix had 60 Vbeta and 13 Jbeta primers. Using immunoSEQ multiplex PCR, the repertoire was profiled, and TCRdb retains in-frame clones only, with some absent. The sample comprises about 130,000 clones, over 70% of which are singletons, and about 1.5% rests with the top ten. These donors counted as nominally healthy when sampled, but unrecorded immune exposures were likely. V was pared by 9 bases and J by 9 bases, with 9 bases of the junction left unmatched. Germline V lookup: CDR1 MNHEY, CDR2 SVGAGI. The CDR3 is 12 residues long. The source is a woman between 40 and 50 years old in good health and CMV-seronegative. The J gene is TRBJ2-5, the V gene TRBV6-5; 8 bases are a match to TRBD1. Sequencing was performed on PBMCs. In nucleotides, the CDR3 is TGTGCCAGGGACAGGGCCAACCGGGCCCAGTACTTC. It codes for CARDRANRAQYF.